This T cell receptor beta chain was identified in a study of blood T cell repertoires in COVID-19. At the level of the study: Acute and convalescent COVID-19 samples came from the United States, Italy and Spain.

Authors' methods: Reference gene primer amplification gave estimated nucleated cell counts. Method: immunoSEQ multiplex PCR; TCRdb's copy keeps in-frame clones and lacks some. Clonal size and the V and J genes are those of that table, whereas D and trimming came from the DNA. In the table there are roughly 42,000 clones, roughly 80% of which are singletons. As for this clone: One base away lies a much larger clone, so this may be a sequencing read error.

Trimming at V came to 3 bases and at J to 9 bases, leaving 9 bases not matched to a gene. Germline CDR1 is SGHTA and CDR2 is FQGNSA. The CDR3 extends over 14 amino acids. The rearrangement joins TRBV7-2 to TRBJ2-5, with 8 bases that match TRBD1. This TCR was recovered from an elderly woman with acute or convalescent COVID-19. The source material was peripheral blood. CDR3 sequence: CASSFQGAMEAQYF. In nucleotides, the CDR3 is TGTGCCAGCAGCTTCCAGGGGGCAATGGAGGCCCAGTACTTC.